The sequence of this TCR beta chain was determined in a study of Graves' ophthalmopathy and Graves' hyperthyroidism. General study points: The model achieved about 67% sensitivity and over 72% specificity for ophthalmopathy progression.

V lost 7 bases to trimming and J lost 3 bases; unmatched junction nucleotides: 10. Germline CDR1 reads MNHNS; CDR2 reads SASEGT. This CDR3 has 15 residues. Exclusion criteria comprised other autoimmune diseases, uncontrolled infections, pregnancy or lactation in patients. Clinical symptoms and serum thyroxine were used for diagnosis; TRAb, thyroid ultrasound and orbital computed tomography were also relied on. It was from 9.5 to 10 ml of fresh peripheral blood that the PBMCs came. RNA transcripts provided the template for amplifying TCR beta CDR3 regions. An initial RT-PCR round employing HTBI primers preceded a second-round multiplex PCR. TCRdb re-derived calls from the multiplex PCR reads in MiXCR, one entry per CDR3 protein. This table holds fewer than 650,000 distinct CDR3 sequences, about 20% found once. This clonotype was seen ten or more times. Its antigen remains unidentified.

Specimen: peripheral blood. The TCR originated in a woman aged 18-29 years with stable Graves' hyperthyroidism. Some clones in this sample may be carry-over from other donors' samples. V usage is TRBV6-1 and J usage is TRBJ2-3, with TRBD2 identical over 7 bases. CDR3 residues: CASTPRGRGTDTQYF. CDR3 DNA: TGTGCCAGCACGCCGCGCGGGAGAGGTACAGATACGCAGTATTTT.